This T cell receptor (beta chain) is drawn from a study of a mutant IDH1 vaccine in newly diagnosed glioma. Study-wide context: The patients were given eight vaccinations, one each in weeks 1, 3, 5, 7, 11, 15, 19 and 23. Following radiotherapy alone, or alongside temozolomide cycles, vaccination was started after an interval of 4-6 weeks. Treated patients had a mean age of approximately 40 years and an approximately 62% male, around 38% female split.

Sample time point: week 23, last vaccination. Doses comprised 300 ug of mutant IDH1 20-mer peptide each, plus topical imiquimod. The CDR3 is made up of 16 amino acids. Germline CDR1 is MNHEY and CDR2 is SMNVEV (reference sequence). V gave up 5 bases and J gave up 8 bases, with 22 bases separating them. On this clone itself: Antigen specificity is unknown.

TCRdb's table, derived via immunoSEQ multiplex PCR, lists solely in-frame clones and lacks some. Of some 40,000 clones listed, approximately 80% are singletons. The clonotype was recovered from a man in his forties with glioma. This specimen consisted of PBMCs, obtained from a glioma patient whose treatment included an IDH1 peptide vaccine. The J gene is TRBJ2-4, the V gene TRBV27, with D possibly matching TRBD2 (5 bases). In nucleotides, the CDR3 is TGTGCCAGCAGTCTCCTCGGAGGAGCGGCGAGGGACATTCAGTACTTC. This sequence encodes CASSLLGGAARDIQYF.